This entry lists 27 T cell receptor beta chains sequenced from one sample in a study of blood T cells in healthy people across ages. Sample-barcoded 5' priming and a J-beta primer mix drove a second PCR of roughly 6 to 12 cycles. TCRdb re-derived calls from the 5' RACE reads in MiXCR, one entry per CDR3 protein. Among under 1 million distinct CDR3 sequences, 44% were seen once, and the ten largest hold roughly 18%. What was sequenced was blood. The receptor set was obtained from a man aged 55 to 69 in good health.

This clonotype has more than one count but fewer than ten. The rearrangement links TRBV29-1 to TRBJ2-7; D might be TRBD2 (6 bases). The CDR3 spans 13 residues. Trimming cost V 7 bases and J 2 bases, with 15 bases left between them. Germline V gene sequence: CDR1 SQVTM, CDR2 ANQGSEA. The CDR3 reads CSANRRAPYEQYF. The CDR3 coding sequence is TGCAGCGCTAACAGGAGGGCCCCCTACGAGCAGTACTTC.

This clonotype was seen a handful of times. The V and J genes are TRBV6-2 or TRBV6-3 and TRBJ1-5, with D unresolved. Germline loops: CDR1 MNHEY, CDR2 SVGEGT. V shed 5 bases and J shed 3 bases, with 8 bases lying between them. The CDR3 is 13 amino acids. Here the CDR3 reads CASSRKDNQPQHF. The DNA of the CDR3 is TGTGCCAGCAGTAGAAAGGACAATCAGCCCCAGCATTTT.

The chain employs TRBV7-3 and TRBJ2-1; TRBD2 matches 14 bases. This CDR3 has 19 amino acids. Germline assignment: CDR1 SGHTA and CDR2 FQGTGA. Trimming cost V 5 bases and J 1 base; bases outside gene matches: 10. The CDR3 sequence is CASSHLTSGGVRSYNEQFF. DNA for the CDR3: TGTGCCAGCAGCCACCTGACTAGCGGGGGGGTAAGGTCCTACAATGAGCAGTTCTTC.

With respect to this clonotype: Relative to the germline gene, one junction end is altered; a read error may explain this. This rearrangement joins TRBV27 to TRBJ1-5, with D hard to call. Germline V gene sequence: CDR1 MNHEY, CDR2 SMNVEV (reference sequence). This CDR3 comprises 13 residues. The CDR3 region is CASSLDSNPPQHF. Here the CDR3 DNA reads TGTGCCAGCAGTCTCGATAGCAATCCGCCCCAGCATTTT.

The V call is TRBV28, the J call TRBJ2-6; D gene ambiguous. The CDR3 sequence is 13 residues long. Trimming shortened V by 4 bases and J by 4 bases, and 5 bases separated the two germline ends. The germline gives CDR1 MDHEN, CDR2 SYDVKM. The chain's CDR3 is CASSYLGANVLTF. DNA for the CDR3: TGTGCCAGCAGTTACCTCGGGGCCAACGTCCTGACTTTC.

This clonotype was recorded many times. The rearrangement joins TRBV3-1 to TRBJ1-2, with TRBD1 matching 8 bases. Per the germline V gene, CDR1 is LGHDT and CDR2 is YNNKEL (reference sequence). The CDR3 has 12 residues. Trimming removed 4 bases from V and 8 bases from J; junction bases left unmatched: 3. The CDR3 loop is CASSRTGNGYTF. CDR3 in DNA: TGTGCCAGCAGCCGGACAGGGAACGGCTACACCTTC.

This chain uses TRBV7-2 with TRBJ1-2; TRBD1 might be the D (6 bases). V shed 5 bases and J shed 4 bases, with 23 bases lying between them. Germline V lookup: CDR1 SGHTA, CDR2 FQGNSA. The CDR3 has 17 residues. CDR3 sequence reads: CASSPPGVQGLGYGYTF. CDR3 nucleotides: TGTGCCAGCAGCCCCCCCGGCGTACAGGGCTTGGGCTATGGCTACACCTTC. Drawing the rest from reference TRBV7-2 and TRBJ1-2, the complete variable domain is GAGVSQSPSNKVTEKGKDVELRCDPISGHTALYWYRQSLGQGLEFLIYFQGNSAPDKSGLPSDRFSAERTGGSVSTLTIQRTQQEDSAVYLCASSPPGVQGLGYGYTFGSGTRLTVV.

The rearrangement links TRBV19 to TRBJ1-2; maybe TRBD1 (6 bases). Germline values: CDR1 LNHDA, CDR2 SQIVND (reference sequence). V was pared by 4 bases and J by 8 bases, with 20 bases between. The CDR3 covers 15 residues. For the CDR3, the DNA is TGTGCCAGTAGTAGCCGGACAGACCCAATGAGGGGCTACACCTTC. As protein: CASSSRTDPMRGYTF. Full variable domain (missing parts from reference TRBV19 and TRBJ1-2): DGGITQSPKYLFRKEGQNVTLSCEQNLNHDAMYWYRQDPGQGLRLIYYSQIVNDFQKGDIAEGYSVSREKKESFPLTVTSAQKNPTAFYLCASSSRTDPMRGYTFGSGTRLTVV.

The rearrangement uses TRBV12-3 or TRBV12-4 and TRBJ1-5; D might be TRBD1 (5 bases). The V and J ends lost 5 bases and 7 bases respectively, with 18 bases between them. The CDR3 is 15 amino acids. The CDR3 region has the DNA TGTGCCAGCAGTCCCGGGGGTCTGAAAGGGCAGCCCCAGCATTTT. It translates to CASSPGGLKGQPQHF.

The J gene is TRBJ2-5, the V gene TRBV12-3 or TRBV12-4; 9 nucleotides agree with TRBD2. With 5 bases clipped from V and 5 bases from J, the junction kept 9 bases outside the gene matches. The CDR3 consists of 15 residues. The CDR3 DNA is TGTGCCAGCAGTCGAGCGGGGGGTACAACGGAGACCCAGTACTTC. It codes for CASSRAGGTTETQYF.

This clonotype has a handful of counts. The V and J genes are TRBV12-3 or TRBV12-4 and TRBJ2-7; D not resolved. Trimming left V 1 base short and J 2 bases short, with 9 bases between. This CDR3 region has 14 residues. The CDR3 sequence: CASSLESAPYEQYF. The DNA of the CDR3 is TGTGCCAGCAGTTTAGAATCAGCCCCCTACGAGCAGTACTTC.

The chain uses TRBV12-3 or TRBV12-4 and TRBJ2-1; the D call may be TRBD1 or TRBD2 (5 bases each). V lost 0 bases, J lost 0 bases, and 18 bases lay in between. The CDR3 spans 19 residues. CDR3 protein: CASSLAGIRGKSSYNEQFF. The CDR3 DNA follows: TGTGCCAGCAGTTTAGCCGGAATCCGGGGCAAAAGCTCCTACAATGAGCAGTTCTTC.

The chain employs TRBV4-2 and TRBJ2-7; 10 nucleotides agree with TRBD2. This CDR3 is 18 amino acids long. Unmatched junction bases numbered 12, after V lost 1 base and J lost 3 bases. CDR1 is LGHNA, CDR2 YNFKEQ, per germline. CDR3 sequence: CASSQGLLAGEVLYEQYF. CDR3 nucleotide sequence: TGTGCCAGCAGCCAAGGGCTCCTAGCGGGGGAGGTCCTCTACGAGCAGTACTTC.

V is TRBV7-6 and J is TRBJ2-1; 8 bases map to TRBD2. This CDR3 is 15 amino acids long. Trimming took 8 bases from V and 0 from J; bases not matched to a gene: 6. CDR1 is SGHVS and CDR2 is FNYEAQ in the germline V gene. The CDR3 DNA reads TGTGCCAGCGGAGCGGGGGATAGCTCCTACAATGAGCAGTTCTTC. Protein sequence: CASGAGDSSYNEQFF.

The rearrangement joins TRBV20-1 to TRBJ1-5; no reliable D call. V lost 5 bases and J lost 9, with 17 bases in between. Germline loops: CDR1 DFQATT, CDR2 SNEGSKA (reference sequence). The CDR3 is made up of 13 amino acids. CDR3: CSAPAWKGGPQHF. CDR3 DNA: TGCAGTGCTCCTGCTTGGAAGGGAGGGCCCCAGCATTTT.

This clonotype showed up just a few times. This chain connects TRBV28 to TRBJ1-2; D is unclear. The germline V and J ends were trimmed by 7 bases and 5 bases, with 14 bases remaining between them. The V gene's germline CDR1 is MDHEN and CDR2 SYDVKM. The CDR3 covers 13 residues. The CDR3 bases are TGTGCCAGCACACCCTGGGCAGAGTATGGCTACACCTTC. Translation gives CASTPWAEYGYTF.

In this sample, this clonotype turned up once. The chain's CDR3 is CASRPSPGVRDREAFF. The CDR3 DNA sequence: TGTGCCAGCAGACCCAGTCCAGGAGTCCGGGACAGGGAAGCTTTCTTT. The chain combines TRBV6-5 with TRBJ1-1; 8 nucleotides match TRBD1. Per germline, CDR1 MNHEY and CDR2 SVGAGI. The CDR3 is made up of 16 amino acids. V lost 6 bases and J lost 8; bases outside the gene matches: 17.

Only a few counts were recorded for this clonotype. V is TRBV6-2 or TRBV6-3 and J is TRBJ2-1; no clear D. Germline lookup yields CDR1 MNHEY and CDR2 SVGEGT. Trimming took off 10 bases at V and 0 bases at J, with 7 bases between the two ends. This CDR3 has 12 residues. The CDR3 region is CATRDSYNEQFF. CDR3 DNA: TGTGCCACCCGAGACTCCTACAATGAGCAGTTCTTC.

This clonotype was seen a handful of times. V and J are TRBV6-6 and TRBJ1-4, with D possibly TRBD1 on 5 matching bases. Germline CDR1 is MNHNY and CDR2 is SVGAGI (reference sequence). The CDR3 runs to 16 residues. V was pared by 0 bases and J by 4 bases, with 12 bases between. The CDR3 DNA reads TGTGCCAGCAGTTACTCGGAGCTAAGGGGTAATGAAAAACTGTTTTTT. Translated: CASSYSELRGNEKLFF.

J is TRBJ2-4 and V is TRBV3-1; 9 bases are shared with TRBD1. This CDR3 is built from 14 residues. Germline lookup yields CDR1 LGHDT and CDR2 YNNKEL (reference sequence). Germline trimming cut 1 base from V and 6 bases from J; bases unmatched to any gene: 1. Written as DNA, the CDR3 is TGTGCCAGCAGCCAAGGACAGGGGGGAAACATTCAGTACTTC. Translation gives CASSQGQGGNIQYF. The full variable domain, in which reference TRBV3-1 and TRBJ2-4 provide the parts outside the CDR3, is DTAVSQTPKYLVTQMGNDKSIKCEQNLGHDTMYWYKQDSKKFLKIMFSYNNKELIINETVPNRFSPKSPDKAHLNLHINSLELGDSAVYFCASSQGQGGNIQYFGAGTRLSVL.

The V call is TRBV4-1, the J call TRBJ2-1, with D possibly being TRBD1 (6 bases). The end of the DNA fits TRBJ2-7 better, so the J call may be wrong. The CDR3 contains 15 residues. Germline assignment: CDR1 MGHRA and CDR2 YSYEKL. The CDR3 region is CASRPTGSSYNEQYF. In DNA, the CDR3 is TGCGCCAGCAGGCCCACAGGGAGCTCCTACAATGAGCAGTACTTC.

CDR3 amino acids: CANSPGGGVKTEQYF. The CDR3 nucleotides read TGTGCCAACAGTCCCGGGGGGGGAGTTAAGACGGAGCAGTACTTC. The V gene is TRBV7-2, the J gene TRBJ2-7; 8 nucleotides align to TRBD2. This CDR3 contains 15 residues. In germline, CDR1 is SGHTA, CDR2 FQGNSA. J gave up 7 bases and V 10 bases, and 18 bases lay outside the gene matches.

CDR3: CASSYGRGQVYEQYF. CDR3 nucleotide sequence: TGTGCCAGCAGTTACGGCAGGGGGCAGGTCTACGAGCAGTACTTC. The chain combines TRBV6-5 with TRBJ2-7, with 8 bases fitting TRBD1. CDR1 and CDR2 from the germline V gene are MNHEY and SVGAGI. This CDR3 contains 15 residues. V lost 2 bases and J lost 3; bases outside the gene matches: 6.

This clonotype occurred once. V is TRBV11-3 and J is TRBJ1-2; perhaps TRBD1 as D (5 bases). Trimming took 5 bases from V and 13 from J, leaving 17 bases between them. CDR3 length: 12 amino acids. CDR1 is SGHNT and CDR2 is YENEEA in the germline V gene. DNA for the CDR3: TGTGCCAGCAGCCCAGGGTCGGACCATCGCACCTTC. Residues: CASSPGSDHRTF.

A few counts support this clonotype. V and J are TRBV4-1 and TRBJ1-5, with D perhaps TRBD1 (5 bases). Germline values: CDR1 MGHRA, CDR2 YSYEKL. The CDR3 is made up of 14 amino acids. Trimming shortened V by 0 bases and J by 5 bases, and 8 bases separated the two germline ends. The CDR3 region is CASSQEGRDQPQHF. Written as DNA, the CDR3 is TGCGCCAGCAGCCAAGAGGGCAGGGATCAGCCCCAGCATTTT.

Only a few counts were recorded for this clonotype. V is TRBV4-1 and J is TRBJ1-4; a weak D match, TRBD1 (5 bases). Per germline, CDR1 MGHRA and CDR2 YSYEKL. With 1 base removed from V and 0 bases from J, the gap between germline ends came to 12 bases. This CDR3 is 17 amino acids long. CDR3 nucleotides: TGCGCCAGCAGCCAAGCGGGGGGAGGGGCAACTAATGAAAAACTGTTTTTT. Amino acids: CASSQAGGGATNEKLFF.

The J gene is TRBJ2-1, the V gene TRBV20-1; 8 bases match TRBD1. The CDR3 contains 15 residues. Unmatched junction bases numbered 9, after V lost 5 bases and J lost 3 bases. Looked up from germline, CDR1 is DFQATT and CDR2 is SNEGSKA (reference sequence). DNA of the CDR3: TGCAGTGCTTCCCCGGCCAGGGGGCACTACAATGAGCAGTTCTTC. As protein: CSASPARGHYNEQFF.